Listed below are T cell receptor beta chains from one sample, sequenced in a study of blood T cell repertoires in COVID-19. Some clones are missing from TCRdb's copy, which holds only in-frame ones; the method was immunoSEQ multiplex PCR. The top ten clones hold approximately 0.3% of a sample with 650,000 to 800,000 clones, 80% to 90% of them seen once. The sample comprised peripheral blood. The receptors stem from a woman in her late teens or twenties with acute or convalescent COVID-19. CDR3s include the opening cysteine and the closing phenylalanine or tryptophan. Fields, in order: J gene, V gene, clone size, D gene, CDR3 protein, CDR3 DNA. The D gene is left open where the match is weak. Clone size appears in some rows only: once, few, many, or a class for an expanded clone.

>TRBJ1-1|TRBV10-2|.|TRBD1
CASSDKGASTEAFF
TGCGCCAGCAGTGATAAGGGGGCAAGCACTGAAGCTTTCTTT
>TRBJ2-3|TRBV7-2|.|.
CASSLGSSTDTQYF
TGTGCCAGCAGCTTAGGTTCAAGCACAGATACGCAGTATTTT
>TRBJ1-3|TRBV4-3|.|.
CASSQDRPGDTIYF
TGCGCCAGCAGCCAAGATAGGCCCGGGGACACCATATATTTT
>TRBJ1-5|TRBV6-5|.|.
CASSRREDQPQHF
TGTGCCAGCAGCCGAAGGGAGGATCAGCCCCAGCATTTT
>TRBJ2-1|TRBV7-9|.|.
CASSLDRWARGNEQFF
TGTGCCAGCAGCCTGGATAGGTGGGCCAGGGGTAATGAGCAGTTCTTC
>TRBJ2-2|TRBV24-1|.|.
CATSDAGLRALFF
TGTGCCACCAGTGATGCAGGACTCCGGGCACTGTTTTTT
>TRBJ2-5|TRBV3-1/TRBV3-2|.|.
CASSYTGKETQYF
TGTGCCAGCAGCTATACAGGGAAAGAGACCCAGTACTTC
>TRBJ1-1|TRBV28|.|TRBD1
CASSPGTGNTEAFF
TGTGCCAGCAGTCCCGGGACAGGGAACACTGAAGCTTTCTTT
>TRBJ2-7|TRBV7-8|.|TRBD2
CASTSGGISYEQYF
TGTGCCAGCACCAGCGGGGGGATATCCTACGAGCAGTACTTC
>TRBJ2-6|TRBV5-1|.|TRBD1
CASSLAITGATGANVLTF
TGCGCCAGCAGCTTGGCCATTACAGGGGCAACTGGGGCCAACGTCCTGACTTTC
>TRBJ1-1|TRBV29-1|.|TRBD1
CSVEKGARNTEAFF
TGCAGCGTTGAAAAGGGGGCTAGAAACACTGAAGCTTTCTTT
>TRBJ2-7|TRBV5-1|few|.
CASSLAGGSGEQYF
TGCGCCAGCAGCTTGGCCGGTGGGAGCGGCGAGCAGTACTTC
>TRBJ1-1|TRBV9|.|TRBD1
CASSPRQGAMHTEAFF
TGTGCCAGCAGCCCACGACAGGGGGCGATGCACACTGAAGCTTTCTTT
>TRBJ2-7|TRBV12-3/TRBV12-4|few|.
CASSLAVRYEQYF
TGTGCCAGCAGTTTAGCAGTGCGATACGAGCAGTACTTC
>TRBJ1-2|TRBV5-6|.|.
CASSLVWPGDGGYTF
TGTGCCAGCAGCTTGGTTTGGCCGGGAGACGGTGGCTACACCTTC
>TRBJ1-2|TRBV29-1|.|TRBD1
CSVWTGAYGYTF
TGCAGCGTTTGGACAGGGGCCTATGGCTACACCTTC
>TRBJ2-7|TRBV30|.|.
CAWRTGHLSIHPYEQYF
TGTGCCTGGAGGACAGGTCATTTATCCATACATCCATACGAGCAGTACTTC
>TRBJ2-3|TRBV19|.|TRBD2
CASSSPAGGGTDTQYF
TGTGCCAGTAGTTCCCCCGCGGGGGGGGGCACAGATACGCAGTATTTT
>TRBJ2-1|TRBV2|.|TRBD1
CASTGQGIVDEQFF
TGTGCCAGCACCGGACAGGGGATTGTGGATGAGCAGTTCTTC
>TRBJ1-1|TRBV6-2/TRBV6-3|few|TRBD1
CASSYPRTGGIGTEAFF
TGTGCCAGCAGTTACCCCAGGACAGGGGGGATAGGCACTGAAGCTTTCTTT
>TRBJ2-7|TRBV14|.|.
CASSQDLGSVYEQYF
TGTGCCAGCAGCCAAGATCTGGGCAGTGTCTACGAGCAGTACTTC
>TRBJ1-1|TRBV7-9|.|.
CATSRGYTEAFF
TGTGCCACCTCCAGGGGTTACACTGAAGCTTTCTTT
>TRBJ1-1|TRBV13|.|.
CASSKGHLNTEAFF
TGTGCCAGCAGCAAAGGACACTTAAACACTGAAGCTTTCTTT
>TRBJ2-6|TRBV7-9|.|.
CASSLNGKIRVLTF
TGTGCCAGCAGCTTAAACGGGAAGATCCGAGTCCTGACTTTC
>TRBJ1-5|TRBV28|.|TRBD1
CASTSDRVGFRNQPQHF
TGTGCCAGCACCTCGGACAGGGTGGGATTTCGCAATCAGCCCCAGCATTTT
>TRBJ2-6|TRBV4-1|.|.
CASSHQGWGANVLTF
TGCGCCAGCAGCCATCAGGGGTGGGGGGCCAACGTCCTGACTTTC
>TRBJ1-2|TRBV7-2|.|TRBD1
CASRADRGPSGGYTF
TGTGCCAGCAGGGCGGACAGGGGGCCATCGGGCGGCTACACCTTC
>TRBJ1-6|TRBV21-1|once|.
CASTPAVRQVGSYNSPLHF
TGTGCCAGCACCCCTGCGGTCAGACAGGTAGGGTCCTATAATTCACCCCTCCACTTT
>TRBJ1-2|TRBV5-1|.|TRBD1
CASSSPGQPSLGTF
TGCGCCAGCAGCTCGCCGGGACAGCCATCCCTGGGCACCTTC
>TRBJ1-2|TRBV5-1|.|.
CASSTEVNYGYTF
TGCGCCAGCAGCACGGAGGTTAACTATGGCTACACCTTC
>TRBJ2-3|TRBV24-1|.|TRBD1
CATSEQTGRSTDTQYF
TGTGCCACCAGTGAACAGACAGGGAGAAGCACAGATACGCAGTATTTT
>TRBJ1-5|TRBV3-1/TRBV3-2|.|.
CASSYSGQPQHF
TGTGCCAGCAGCTACAGCGGCCAGCCCCAGCATTTT
>TRBJ2-7|TRBV5-1|.|TRBD1
CASSLGALPGQGSYEQYF
TGCGCCAGCAGCTTGGGAGCGCTGCCGGGACAGGGGTCCTACGAGCAGTACTTC
>TRBJ1-1|TRBV9|.|TRBD1
CASSAAGTGNTEAFF
TGTGCCAGCAGCGCAGCCGGGACAGGTAACACTGAAGCTTTCTTT
>TRBJ1-5|TRBV7-6|.|TRBD1
CASSPTGGGGQPQHF
TGTGCCAGCAGCCCGACAGGGGGCGGTGGTCAGCCCCAGCATTTT
>TRBJ2-3|TRBV7-9|.|TRBD1
CASSFGQGVTDTQYF
TGTGCCAGCAGCTTCGGACAGGGGGTTACAGATACGCAGTATTTT
>TRBJ1-5|TRBV6-5|.|.
CASSYSRLYSNQPQHF
TGTGCCAGCAGTTACTCGAGGCTATATAGCAATCAGCCCCAGCATTTT
>TRBJ2-7|TRBV30|.|.
CAWTLQGYEQYF
TGTGCCTGGACCTTACAGGGTTACGAGCAGTACTTC
>TRBJ2-7|TRBV4-2|.|.
CASSQEGNPMISYEQYF
TGTGCCAGCAGCCAAGAGGGCAACCCCATGATCTCCTACGAGCAGTACTTC
>TRBJ1-1|TRBV6-4|.|TRBD1
CASSDGQGHTEAFF
TGTGCCAGCAGTGACGGACAGGGTCACACTGAAGCTTTCTTT
>TRBJ2-7|TRBV6-6|.|TRBD1
CASSYQPGQATYEQYF
TGTGCCAGCAGTTACCAGCCGGGACAGGCAACCTACGAGCAGTACTTC
>TRBJ1-2|TRBV18|.|.
CASSPPDPYGYTF
TGTGCCAGCTCACCTCCAGATCCCTATGGCTACACCTTC
>TRBJ2-1|TRBV4-2|.|.
CASSQAVNYPYNEQFF
TGTGCCAGCAGCCAAGCTGTAAACTATCCCTACAATGAGCAGTTCTTC
>TRBJ1-1|TRBV18|.|.
CASSRQDTEAFF
TGTGCCAGCTCACGACAGGACACTGAAGCTTTCTTT
>TRBJ1-2|TRBV27|.|TRBD1
CASRPPGGPPNYGYTF
TGTGCCAGCAGGCCCCCAGGGGGCCCCCCGAACTATGGCTACACCTTC
>TRBJ1-3|TRBV6-5|.|.
CASSYSTSQAGTIYF
TGTGCCAGCAGTTACTCGACTTCACAGGCCGGCACCATATATTTT
>TRBJ1-4|TRBV3-1/TRBV3-2|.|.
CASSQRGTNEKLFF
TGTGCCAGCAGCCAAAGGGGAACTAATGAAAAACTGTTTTTT
>TRBJ2-6|TRBV13|.|TRBD2
CASSLAGGPGANVLTF
TGTGCCAGCAGCTTAGCGGGGGGGCCTGGGGCCAACGTCCTGACTTTC
>TRBJ1-1|TRBV2|.|.
CASSGVGANTEAFF
TGTGCCAGCAGTGGCGTGGGGGCGAACACTGAAGCTTTCTTT
>TRBJ2-2|TRBV12-5|.|TRBD1
CASGFGTEYSVSNTGELFF
TGTGCTAGTGGTTTTGGGACAGAGTATTCAGTTTCGAACACCGGGGAGCTGTTTTTT
>TRBJ1-4|TRBV6-2/TRBV6-3|.|.
CASSYEGINEKLFF
TGTGCCAGCAGTTACGAGGGAATCAATGAAAAACTGTTTTTT
>TRBJ2-3|TRBV9|.|.
CASSVDGGSEDTQYF
TGTGCCAGCAGCGTAGACGGGGGTTCGGAGGATACGCAGTATTTT
>TRBJ1-1|TRBV5-1|.|.
CASSFRGTEAFF
TGCGCCAGCAGCTTCAGAGGCACTGAAGCTTTCTTT